This TCR beta chain is from a study of blood T cell repertoires in COVID-19. The table came from immunoSEQ multiplex PCR; TCRdb's copy has only in-frame clones and leaves some out. Found here are fewer than 350,000 clones, 85% to 90% of them singletons; the top ten hold less than 2%. Germline V gene sequence: CDR1 SGHAT, CDR2 FQNNGV. After removal of 6 bases from V and 0 bases from J, the junction contained 13 bases not matched to a gene. The CDR3 runs to 18 residues. This chain links TRBV11-2 with TRBJ2-1; 8 nucleotides align to TRBD1. The source of this sequence is a woman between 18 and 30 years old with acute COVID-19. Source material: PBMCs or T cells enriched from blood (not recorded which). The CDR3 DNA is TGTGCCAGCAGTCCCCAGTTCCAGGGGGCCAGCTCCTACAATGAGCAGTTCTTC. Translating gives CASSPQFQGASSYNEQFF. Using reference TRBV11-2 and TRBJ2-1 for the parts outside the CDR3, the full variable domain is EAGVAQSPRYKIIEKRQSVAFWCNPISGHATLYWYQQILGQGPKLLIQFQNNGVVDDSQLPKDRFSAERLKGVDSTLKIQPAKLEDSAVYLCASSPQFQGASSYNEQFFGPGTRLTVL.